What follows describes a single T cell receptor (beta chain). Its target is unknown. Via MiXCR, TCRdb re-called the 5' RACE reads, giving one row per CDR3 protein. The data contain just under 550,000 distinct CDR3 sequences, 9.5% to 15% of them singletons. These data originate in a study of CD8 T cells in ankylosing spondylitis. Study outcomes and limitations: Disease-linked clones were CD8+ and relatively rare in peripheral blood. In reactive arthritis synovial fluid and blood, some motif variants had been reported before. A TCR beta motif of several highly homologous variants seemed to mark ankylosing spondylitis blood.

CDR3 size: 13 residues. Trimming took off 1 base at V and 7 bases at J, with 10 bases between the two ends. Per germline, CDR1 SGHAT and CDR2 FQNNGV. Sequenced material: blood, either unsorted or a sorted T cell fraction (not recorded which). The receptor was derived from a male donor with ankylosing spondylitis. The chain has TRBV11-2 and TRBJ1-1; D perhaps matches TRBD1 (5 bases). The CDR3, as DNA: TGTGCCAGCAGCTTAGTGATGGGGGGTGAAGCTTTCTTT. It encodes CASSLVMGGEAFF.